Sequencing of this T cell receptor (beta chain) was carried out in a study of post-analysis software for immune sequencing data. The CDR3 extends over 15 amino acids. V dropped 5 bases and J dropped 2; count of bases not matched to a gene: 7. The germline CDR1 and CDR2 sequences are SEHNR and FQNEAQ (reference sequence). Remarks on this clonotype: Its antigen is unknown.

Included in the TCR beta cDNA libraries were unique molecular identifiers. TCRdb fed the PCR reads into MiXCR, producing one record per CDR3 protein. The sample has fewer than 700,000 distinct CDR3 sequences, about 40% seen once. Regarding the study as a whole: Patients had higher frequencies than controls of a handful of TRBV segments, including TRBV5-6, TRBV5-1 and TRBV20-1.

The TCR originated in a girl aged 5-17 years with multiple sclerosis. The material sequenced was blood. This chain links TRBV7-9 with TRBJ2-3; 7 nucleotides agree with TRBD1. CDR3 DNA: TGTGCCAGCAGCCTACATACAGGGGTCACAGATACGCAGTATTTT. This codes for CASSLHTGVTDTQYF.